The 30 T cell receptor beta chains in this list originate from one sample, sequenced in a study of T cell responses to AZD1222 COVID-19 vaccine. TCRdb keeps only in-frame clones here, not all; method: immunoSEQ multiplex PCR. This sample has nearly 110,000 clones, with about 89% found just once. Sequenced here: peripheral blood, sampled 28 days after the second AZD1222 dose. The receptors stem from an adult who received the AZD1222 COVID-19 vaccine.

In this sample, this clone turned up a few times. CDR3 in amino acids: CAWRPTGVASPLHF. The CDR3, as DNA: TGTGCCTGGAGGCCAACAGGGGTCGCTTCACCCCTCCACTTT. The rearrangement links TRBV30 to TRBJ1-6; TRBD1 matches at 7 bases. The CDR3 runs 14 residues. J gave up 9 bases and V 3 bases, and 8 bases lay outside the gene matches. Germline values: CDR1 GTSNPN, CDR2 SVGIG (reference sequence).

This rearrangement joins TRBV18 to TRBJ2-3, with 9 bases identical to TRBD1. Germline CDR1 reads KGHSH; CDR2 reads LQKENI. The CDR3 consists of 15 residues. Losses at the gene ends were 6 bases for V and 2 bases for J; bases not matched to a gene: 6. The CDR3 nucleotides are TGTGCCAGCTCGGCCGGGACAGGGAACACAGATACGCAGTATTTT. This codes for CASSAGTGNTDTQYF. The whole variable domain, remainder taken from reference TRBV18 and TRBJ2-3, is NAGVMQNPRHLVRRRGQEARLRCSPMKGHSHVYWYRQLPEEGLKFMVYLQKENIIDESGMPKERFSAEFPKEGPSILRIQQVVRGDSAAYFCASSAGTGNTDTQYFGPGTRLTVL.

This rearrangement joins TRBV11-2 to TRBJ1-4; weak D call: TRBD1 (5 bases). The CDR3 contains 14 residues. Germline V gene lookup returns CDR1 SGHAT and CDR2 FQNNGV. Trimming left V 4 bases short and J 6 bases short, with 12 bases between. In nucleotides, the CDR3 is TGTGCCAGCAGCTCGTCCGAGACAGATGAAAAACTGTTTTTT. Its translation is CASSSSETDEKLFF.

This clone is a singleton in its sample. The chain joins TRBV5-1 to TRBJ1-3; D is undetermined. V was cut by 4 bases and J by 4 bases, with 15 bases left in between. The CDR3 totals 15 residues. Germline loops: CDR1 SGHRS, CDR2 YFSETQ. The CDR3 sequence is CASSQVGMRGNTIYF. CDR3 coding DNA: TGCGCCAGCAGCCAAGTGGGCATGAGGGGAAACACCATATATTTT.

The rearrangement uses TRBV6-1 and TRBJ1-2; perhaps TRBD1 as D (5 bases). V was shortened by 1 base and J by 3 bases, with 15 bases between the two germline ends. The CDR3 runs 16 residues. The germline CDR1 and CDR2 sequences are MNHNS and SASEGT. This chain's CDR3 is CASSEGTGNVYYGYTF. The CDR3 nucleotides read TGTGCCAGCAGTGAAGGTACAGGAAATGTCTACTATGGCTACACCTTC.

The rearrangement links TRBV6-6 to TRBJ2-1; D ambiguous. Trimming shortened V by 6 bases and J by 3 bases, and 12 bases separated the two germline ends. Per the germline V gene, CDR1 is MNHNY and CDR2 is SVGAGI (reference sequence). The length of the CDR3 is 14 residues. The CDR3 reads CASRLGINYNEQFF. The CDR3 DNA reads as TGTGCCAGCAGGTTAGGGATAAACTACAATGAGCAGTTCTTC.

The chain carries TRBV6-5 and TRBJ1-4; no clear D gene. CDR1 and CDR2 (germline): MNHEY, SVGAGI. This CDR3 contains 11 residues. With 2 bases removed from V and 9 bases from J, the gap between germline ends came to 4 bases. The CDR3 DNA sequence: TGTGCCAGCAGTTACGGGAAAAAACTGTTTTTT. Translation gives CASSYGKKLFF.

This rearrangement joins TRBV30 to TRBJ1-2; 8 bases agree with TRBD1. Trimming cost V 4 bases and J 5 bases; bases outside gene matches: 3. CDR1 and CDR2 from the germline V gene are GTSNPN and SVGIG (reference sequence). This CDR3 is 12 amino acids long. The CDR3 here is CAWIRTGYGYTF. CDR3 DNA: TGTGCCTGGATTCGGACAGGGTATGGCTACACCTTC. Complete variable domain (other parts from reference TRBV30 and TRBJ1-2): SQTIHQWPATLVQPVGSPLSLECTVEGTSNPNLYWYRQAAGRGLQLLFYSVGIGQISSEVPQNLSASRPQDRQFILSSKKLLLSDSGFYLCAWIRTGYGYTFGSGTRLTVV.

V gene TRBV9 combines with J gene TRBJ2-7, with 9 bases fitting TRBD2. Germline V gene sequence: CDR1 SGDLS, CDR2 YYNGEE. The CDR3 sequence is 13 residues long. With 3 bases clipped from V and 6 bases from J, the junction kept 4 bases outside the gene matches. CDR3: CASSASGAAEQYF. The CDR3 DNA reads TGTGCCAGCAGCGCTAGCGGGGCCGCCGAGCAGTACTTC.

The chain links TRBV19 to TRBJ1-4; D is possibly TRBD1 (5 bases). Trimming took 5 bases from V and 8 from J, leaving 21 bases between them. This CDR3 contains 16 residues. The germline CDR1 and CDR2 sequences are LNHDA and SQIVND (reference sequence). DNA of the CDR3: TGTGCCAGTAGTCTCCCCCCAAGGGCCGAGGGGGAAAAACTGTTTTTT. Protein sequence: CASSLPPRAEGEKLFF.

The chain links TRBV5-1 to TRBJ2-1; unclear D gene. Germline loops: CDR1 SGHRS, CDR2 YFSETQ. V was shortened by 3 bases and J by 7 bases, with 11 bases between the two germline ends. This CDR3 spans 13 amino acids. CDR3 nucleotide sequence: TGCGCCAGCAGCTCGGGCCTAGAAAATGAGCAGTTCTTC. This codes for CASSSGLENEQFF. The full variable domain, completed using reference TRBV5-1 and TRBJ2-1, is KAGVTQTPRYLIKTRGQQVTLSCSPISGHRSVSWYQQTPGQGLQFLFEYFSETQRNKGNFPGRFSGRQFSNSRSEMNVSTLELGDSALYLCASSSGLENEQFFGPGTRLTVL.

This sequence joins TRBV18 and TRBJ2-1, with D possibly being TRBD2 (5 bases). This CDR3 contains 13 residues. Germline assignment: CDR1 KGHSH and CDR2 LQKENI. The V end lost 3 bases, the J end lost 6 bases, and 9 bases lay between the germline ends. The CDR3 sequence is CASSPDSLNEQFF. CDR3 nucleotide sequence: TGTGCCAGCTCACCGGACTCCCTCAATGAGCAGTTCTTC.

The V call is TRBV30, the J call TRBJ2-2; tentative D call: TRBD1 (6 bases). Trimming took off 3 bases at V and 6 bases at J, with 11 bases between the two ends. The CDR3 runs to 13 residues. Per germline, CDR1 GTSNPN and CDR2 SVGIG (reference sequence). The CDR3 is CAWSDRSPGELFF. DNA for the CDR3: TGTGCCTGGAGCGACAGGTCCCCCGGGGAGCTGTTTTTT.

The rearrangement joins TRBV18 to TRBJ2-2; D may match TRBD1 or TRBD2 (5 bases each). Germline V CDR1 and CDR2: KGHSH, LQKENI. Trimming took 6 bases from V and 1 from J, leaving 9 bases between them. The CDR3 runs 14 residues. CDR3 DNA sequence: TGTGCCAGCTCCGGGGCAGGGAACACCGGGGAGCTGTTTTTT. Its protein is CASSGAGNTGELFF. Based on the CDR3 plus reference TRBV18 and TRBJ2-2, the full variable domain is NAGVMQNPRHLVRRRGQEARLRCSPMKGHSHVYWYRQLPEEGLKFMVYLQKENIIDESGMPKERFSAEFPKEGPSILRIQQVVRGDSAAYFCASSGAGNTGELFFGEGSRLTVL.

The V gene is TRBV7-9, the J gene TRBJ1-2, with 7 bases fitting TRBD1. There are 13 residues in the CDR3. Germline trimming cut 5 bases from V and 1 base from J; bases unmatched to any gene: 1. CDR1 is SEHNR and CDR2 is FQNEAQ in the germline V gene (reference sequence). CDR3 amino acids: CASSGQVNYGYTF. The CDR3 bases are TGTGCCAGCAGCGGACAGGTTAACTATGGCTACACCTTC.

The chain combines TRBV6-5 with TRBJ1-1; no firm D call. Trimming stripped 0 bases from V and 2 bases from J, with 10 bases between. This CDR3 is built from 15 residues. Germline V gene data show CDR1 as MNHEY and CDR2 as SVGAGI. CDR3 amino acids: CASSYSKYPNTEAFF. The CDR3 bases are TGTGCCAGCAGTTACTCGAAATACCCCAACACTGAAGCTTTCTTT.

The J gene is TRBJ2-3, the V gene TRBV28; a weak D match, TRBD2 (5 bases). Germline V gene data show CDR1 as MDHEN and CDR2 as SYDVKM. The CDR3 runs to 13 residues. The ends were cut back, 4 bases at V and 5 bases at J, with 10 bases in the middle. For the CDR3, the DNA is TGTGCCAGCAGTTCCCGGACTGTAGATACGCAGTATTTT. Translated: CASSSRTVDTQYF.

This rearrangement joins TRBV15 to TRBJ2-4; D perhaps matches TRBD1 (5 bases). Trimming left V 0 bases short and J 3 bases short, with 15 bases between. This CDR3 region has 17 residues. Germline CDR1 reads LNHNV; CDR2 reads YYDKDF (reference sequence). CDR3 sequence: CATSRDLLGPGKNIQYF. The DNA for the CDR3 is TGTGCCACCAGCAGAGATCTGTTGGGGCCCGGCAAAAACATTCAGTACTTC.

The chain uses TRBV14 and TRBJ1-5, with no clear D. V was clipped by 3 bases and J by 4 bases, with 7 bases between them. This CDR3 comprises 13 residues. CDR1 is SGHDN, CDR2 FVKESK, per germline. CDR3 sequence (DNA): TGTGCCAGCAGCCACGGGCCTAATCAGCCCCAGCATTTT. Residues: CASSHGPNQPQHF.

The chain recombines TRBV6-5 with TRBJ1-1; no firm D call. The CDR3 spans 12 residues. V was shortened by 8 bases and J by 5 bases, with 12 bases between the two germline ends. Germline CDR1 reads MNHEY; CDR2 reads SVGAGI. CDR3 residues: CASRPEGTEAFF. DNA for the CDR3: TGTGCCAGCCGTCCTGAGGGTACTGAAGCTTTCTTT.

With respect to this clone: The same CDR3 is also encoded by other DNA sequences in this sample. This chain joins TRBV12-3 or TRBV12-4 and TRBJ1-4; no definite D call. This CDR3 contains 11 residues. V lost 3 bases, J lost 8 bases, and 4 bases lay in between. The DNA for the CDR3 is TGTGCCAGCAGTTTCGGGGAAAAACTGTTTTTT. This translates into CASSFGEKLFF.

For the CDR3, the DNA is TGTGCCAGCAGCCAAAAGGGACCAACTAATGAAAAACTGTTTTTT. Its protein is CASSQKGPTNEKLFF. The chain employs TRBV3-1 (or the pseudogene TRBV3-2) and TRBJ1-4; D is perhaps TRBD1 (5 bases). V was clipped by 2 bases and J by 0 bases, with 7 bases between them. Germline-derived CDR1 and CDR2 are LGHDT and YNNKEL (reference sequence). The CDR3 totals 15 residues.

The chain couples TRBV9 to TRBJ1-2; maybe TRBD1 (6 bases). The V and J ends lost 4 bases and 8 bases respectively, with 24 bases between them. This CDR3 is built from 16 residues. CDR1 is SGDLS and CDR2 is YYNGEE in the germline V gene. DNA of the CDR3: TGTGCCAGCAGCTCCGTACCCTTTGGGGGCGCAGGGGGCTACACCTTC. The encoded protein is CASSSVPFGGAGGYTF.

The V call is TRBV2, the J call TRBJ1-6, with 9 bases that match TRBD1. The CDR3 has 14 amino acids. V dropped 7 bases and J dropped 7; count of bases not matched to a gene: 5. The germline CDR1 and CDR2 sequences are SNHLY and FYNNEI. CDR3 in DNA: TGTGCCAGCATAGGGACAGGGACGAATTCACCCCTCCACTTT. Amino acid sequence: CASIGTGTNSPLHF.

CDR3 DNA: TGTGCCATCACCGGGACTAGCGCGGGCAATGAGCAGTTCTTC. This translates into CAITGTSAGNEQFF. V and J are TRBV10-3 and TRBJ2-1; 10 bases map to TRBD2. The CDR3 sequence is 14 residues long. Germline V gene sequence: CDR1 ENHRY, CDR2 SYGVKD. V shed 7 bases, J shed 6 bases, and the junction held 6 bases outside the gene matches.

The chain recombines TRBV13 with TRBJ1-2; possibly TRBD1 for D (5 bases). CDR3 size: 14 residues. The germline V gene has CDR1 PRHDT and CDR2 FYEKMQ (reference sequence). V was clipped by 5 bases and J by 4 bases, with 14 bases between them. The CDR3 DNA reads as TGTGCCAGCAGCCGCACTCAGGGACTCTATGGCTACACCTTC. Protein: CASSRTQGLYGYTF.

The chain uses TRBV11-2 and TRBJ2-3; 9 bases match TRBD1. Trimming at V came to 3 bases and at J to 5 bases, leaving 12 bases not matched to a gene. The germline V gene has CDR1 SGHAT and CDR2 FQNNGV. The CDR3 runs 17 residues. The CDR3 coding sequence is TGTGCCAGCAGCTTCGGGACAGGGAGAAATATGGGAGATACGCAGTATTTT. Translating gives CASSFGTGRNMGDTQYF.

This chain joins TRBV7-2 and TRBJ2-2, with D perhaps matching TRBD1 (6 bases). CDR3 length: 16 residues. The V end lost 2 bases, the J end lost 0 bases, and 10 bases lay between the germline ends. The germline gives CDR1 SGHTA, CDR2 FQGNSA. CDR3 sequence reads: CASSLQGISNTGELFF. The CDR3 coding sequence is TGTGCCAGCAGCTTACAGGGGATTTCGAACACCGGGGAGCTGTTTTTT.

The chain links TRBV19 to TRBJ2-5, with no clear D. Germline V gene data show CDR1 as LNHDA and CDR2 as SQIVND (reference sequence). The ends were cut back, 0 bases at V and 9 bases at J, with 8 bases in the middle. The CDR3 totals 12 residues. CDR3 sequence: CASSIDMKAQYF. The CDR3 region has the DNA TGTGCCAGTAGTATAGATATGAAGGCCCAGTACTTC.

This clone has more than one count but fewer than ten. The V and J genes are TRBV9 and TRBJ1-5; D gene ambiguous. Deletions cut 3 bases from V and 7 bases from J, with 8 bases between. The CDR3 is made up of 12 amino acids. Germline V gives CDR1 SGDLS, CDR2 YYNGEE. CDR3 loop: CASSAGPQPQHF. In DNA, the CDR3 is TGTGCCAGCAGCGCGGGCCCGCAGCCCCAGCATTTT.